This TCR beta chain was obtained from a study of T cell changes during pregnancy in multiple sclerosis. This CDR3 region has 14 residues. Trimming at V came to 10 bases and at J to 6 bases, leaving 10 bases not matched to a gene. Germline CDR1 and CDR2: SGHAT and FQDESV (reference sequence). Generated by immunoSEQ multiplex PCR, the TCRdb table keeps only in-frame clones and is missing some. The sample contains about 100,000 clones, approximately 90% of which appear only once. The rearrangement uses TRBV11-1 and TRBJ2-2; TRBD2 matches 8 bases. The source is a female donor with multiple sclerosis, enrolled in a pregnancy study. The sample here was peripheral blood, taken after pregnancy. The CDR3 DNA sequence: TGTGCCACCGCCCGCGGGAGGTTACCCGGGGAGCTGTTTTTT. Protein product: CATARGRLPGELFF.